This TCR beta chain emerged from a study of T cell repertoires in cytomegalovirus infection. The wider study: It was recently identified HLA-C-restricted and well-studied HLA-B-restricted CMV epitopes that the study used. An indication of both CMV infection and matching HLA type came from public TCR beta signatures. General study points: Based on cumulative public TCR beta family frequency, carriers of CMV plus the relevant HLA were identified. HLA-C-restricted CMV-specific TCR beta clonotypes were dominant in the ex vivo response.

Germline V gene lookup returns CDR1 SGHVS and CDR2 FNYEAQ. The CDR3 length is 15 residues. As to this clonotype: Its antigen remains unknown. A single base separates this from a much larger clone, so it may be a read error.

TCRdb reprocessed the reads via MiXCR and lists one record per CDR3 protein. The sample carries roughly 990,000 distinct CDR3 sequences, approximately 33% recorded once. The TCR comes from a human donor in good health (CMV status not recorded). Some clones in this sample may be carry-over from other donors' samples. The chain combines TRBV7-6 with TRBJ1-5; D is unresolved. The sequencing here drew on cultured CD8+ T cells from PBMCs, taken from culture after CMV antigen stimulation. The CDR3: CASSLGWQSNRPQHF. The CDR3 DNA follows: TGTGCCAGCAGCTTAGGGTGGCAAAGCAATCGGCCCCAGCATTTT. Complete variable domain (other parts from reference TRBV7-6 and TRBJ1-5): GAGVSQSPRYKVTKRGQDVALRCDPISGHVSLYWYRQALGQGPEFLTYFNYEAQQDKSGLPNDRFSAERPEGSISTLTIQRTEQRDSAMYRCASSLGWQSNRPQHFGDGTRLSIL.